The present entry profiles one T cell receptor (beta chain) with its context. The antigen remains undetermined. Germline CDR1 is ENHRY and CDR2 is SYGVKD. V lost 7 bases, J lost 0 bases, and 11 bases lay in between. This CDR3 is built from 14 residues. This sample was taken from a study of cytomegalovirus exposure and HLA in healthy donors. Study-wide points: Fewer N-insertions (relative to the roughly 670-donor mean) were reportedly seen in an Asian-associated ancestry cluster in a later analysis.

Both 60 Vbeta primers and 13 Jbeta primers went into the PCR. Using immunoSEQ multiplex PCR, the repertoire was profiled, and TCRdb retains in-frame clones only, with some absent. The sample records 190,000 or so clones, about four fifths being singletons. This rearrangement joins TRBV10-3 to TRBJ2-3; D perhaps matches TRBD1 (6 bases). This sequence was found in a girl aged 5-17 years in good health and CMV-seropositive. Sample: PBMCs. DNA of the CDR3: TGTGCCATCACTCCGGGACAAAGCACAGATACGCAGTATTTT. Translation gives CAITPGQSTDTQYF.